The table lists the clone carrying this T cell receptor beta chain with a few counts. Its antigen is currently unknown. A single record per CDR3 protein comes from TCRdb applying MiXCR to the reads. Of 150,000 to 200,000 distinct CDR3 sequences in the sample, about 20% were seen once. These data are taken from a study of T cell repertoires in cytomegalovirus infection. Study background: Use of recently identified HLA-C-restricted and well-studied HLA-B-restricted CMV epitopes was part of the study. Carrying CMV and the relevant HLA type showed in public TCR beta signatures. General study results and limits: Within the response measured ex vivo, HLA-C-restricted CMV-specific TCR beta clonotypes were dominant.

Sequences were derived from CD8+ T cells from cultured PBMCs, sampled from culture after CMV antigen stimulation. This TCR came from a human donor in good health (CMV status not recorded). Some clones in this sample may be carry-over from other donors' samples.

The CDR3 DNA follows: TGTGCCAGCACCTGGGAGGTTCGTTATGGCTACACCTTC. Its translation is CASTWEVRYGYTF. The chain links TRBV6-2 or TRBV6-3 to TRBJ1-2; D not certain. Germline lookup yields CDR1 MNHEY and CDR2 SVGEGT. This CDR3 has 13 residues. The V and J ends lost 7 bases and 5 bases respectively, with 14 bases between them.